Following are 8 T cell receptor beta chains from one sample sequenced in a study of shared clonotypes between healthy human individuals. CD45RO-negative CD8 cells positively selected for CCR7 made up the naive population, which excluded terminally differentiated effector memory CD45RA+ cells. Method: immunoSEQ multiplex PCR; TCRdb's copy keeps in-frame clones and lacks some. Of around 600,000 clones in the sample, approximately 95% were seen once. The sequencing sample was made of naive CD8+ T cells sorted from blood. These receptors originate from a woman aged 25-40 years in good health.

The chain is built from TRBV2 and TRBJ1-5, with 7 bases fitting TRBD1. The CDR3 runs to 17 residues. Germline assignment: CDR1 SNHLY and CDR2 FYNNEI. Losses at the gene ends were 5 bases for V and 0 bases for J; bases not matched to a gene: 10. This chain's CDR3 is CASSQDRAGISNQPQHF. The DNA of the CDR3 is TGTGCCAGCAGTCAAGACAGGGCCGGTATTAGCAATCAGCCCCAGCATTTT.

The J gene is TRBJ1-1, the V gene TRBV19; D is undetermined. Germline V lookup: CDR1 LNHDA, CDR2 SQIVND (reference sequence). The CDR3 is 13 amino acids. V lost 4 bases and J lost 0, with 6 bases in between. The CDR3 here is CASSRSLNTEAFF. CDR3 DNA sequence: TGTGCCAGTAGTAGAAGCCTGAACACTGAAGCTTTCTTT.

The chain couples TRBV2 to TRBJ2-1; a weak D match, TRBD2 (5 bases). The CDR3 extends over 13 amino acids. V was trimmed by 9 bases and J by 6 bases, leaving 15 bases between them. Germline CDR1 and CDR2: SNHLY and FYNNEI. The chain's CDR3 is CASLAPLANEQFF. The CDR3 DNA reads TGTGCCAGTCTAGCCCCCCTAGCCAATGAGCAGTTCTTC.

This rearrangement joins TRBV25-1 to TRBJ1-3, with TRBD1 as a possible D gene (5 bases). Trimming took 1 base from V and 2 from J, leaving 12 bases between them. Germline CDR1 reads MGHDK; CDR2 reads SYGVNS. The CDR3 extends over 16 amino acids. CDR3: CASSEWRGGTGNTIYF. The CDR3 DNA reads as TGTGCCAGCAGTGAATGGAGGGGAGGGACTGGAAACACCATATATTTT.

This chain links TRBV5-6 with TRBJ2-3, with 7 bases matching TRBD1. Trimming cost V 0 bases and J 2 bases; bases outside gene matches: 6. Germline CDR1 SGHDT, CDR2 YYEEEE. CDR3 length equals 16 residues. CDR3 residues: CASSLGDSLDTDTQYF. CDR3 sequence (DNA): TGTGCCAGCAGCTTGGGGGACAGTTTGGACACAGATACGCAGTATTTT.

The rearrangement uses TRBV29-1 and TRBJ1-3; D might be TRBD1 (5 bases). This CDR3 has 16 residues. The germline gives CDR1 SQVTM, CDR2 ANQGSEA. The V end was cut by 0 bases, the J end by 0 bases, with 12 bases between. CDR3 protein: CSVEDLGGSSGNTIYF. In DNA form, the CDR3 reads TGCAGCGTTGAAGATCTGGGGGGAAGCTCTGGAAACACCATATATTTT.

CDR3 coding DNA: TGTGCCAGTAGTATAAGCTCTGCGGGAGGGTTTAAGGGGGAGCTGTTTTTT. Protein sequence: CASSISSAGGFKGELFF. The chain links TRBV19 to TRBJ2-2; 9 positions agree with TRBD2. The germline gives CDR1 LNHDA, CDR2 SQIVND (reference sequence). V lost 2 bases to trimming and J lost 8 bases; unmatched junction nucleotides: 12. There are 17 residues in the CDR3.

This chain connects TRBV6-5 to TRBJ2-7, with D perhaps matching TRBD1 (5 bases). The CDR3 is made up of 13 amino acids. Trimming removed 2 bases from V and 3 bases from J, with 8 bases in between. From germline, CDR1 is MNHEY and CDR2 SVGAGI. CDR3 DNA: TGTGCCAGCAGTTACGACAGAAACTACGAGCAGTACTTC. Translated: CASSYDRNYEQYF.